In its sample, the clone carrying this T cell receptor (beta chain) was seen a few times. This specimen belongs to a study of blood T cells in healthy people across ages. The second PCR ran about 6 to 11 cycles with a sample-barcoded 5' primer and J-beta primers. TCRdb re-called the 5' RACE reads through MiXCR, storing one row per CDR3 protein. This table has more than 650,000 distinct CDR3 sequences, 40% to 65% appearing once. J lost 7 bases, V lost 1 base, and 4 bases had no gene match. Per the germline V gene, CDR1 is DFQATT and CDR2 is SNEGSKA (reference sequence). The CDR3 sequence is 16 residues long.

The V call is TRBV20-1, the J call TRBJ2-4, with 16 bases lining up with TRBD2. The receptor's source is a man at least 80 years old in good health. The specimen sequenced was blood. CDR3 loop: CSARGGLAGGPNIQYF. The CDR3, as DNA: TGCAGTGCTAGAGGGGGACTAGCGGGAGGGCCGAACATTCAGTACTTC.